These 12 T cell receptor beta chains share one sample of origin, sequenced in a study of blood T cell repertoires in COVID-19. Clones were read by immunoSEQ multiplex PCR, and TCRdb kept only the in-frame ones, dropping some. This sample has roughly 260,000 clones, with roughly 90% found just once. The sample taken for sequencing was peripheral blood. The receptors stem from a man aged 55-75 years who had recovered from COVID-19.

The rearrangement joins TRBV6-5 to TRBJ2-1; 9 bases line up with TRBD1. There are 14 residues in the CDR3. With V trimmed by 4 bases and J by 9 bases, 7 bases remained unmatched. Germline CDR1 and CDR2: MNHEY and SVGAGI. CDR3 residues: CASSSGTGTLEQFF. In DNA, the CDR3 is TGTGCCAGCAGTTCCGGGACAGGGACACTTGAGCAGTTCTTC.

This clone was counted once. V gene TRBV6-7 combines with J gene TRBJ2-1; 10 bases line up with TRBD1. TRBV6-7 is designated an ORF whose function remains uncertain. CDR3 length: 15 amino acids. V was pared by 2 bases and J by 4 bases, with 2 bases of the junction left unmatched. CDR3 residues: CASSYGDRGYNEQFF. Here the CDR3 DNA reads TGTGCCAGCAGTTACGGGGACAGGGGTTACAATGAGCAGTTCTTC.

Points on this clone: Other DNA variants within this sample encode the same CDR3. The chain employs TRBV5-1 and TRBJ1-1, with D possibly TRBD1 on 5 matching bases. Looked up from germline, CDR1 is SGHRS and CDR2 is YFSETQ. The V and J ends lost 0 bases and 1 base respectively, with 7 bases between them. The CDR3 length is 14 residues. The CDR3 DNA reads TGCGCCAGCAGCTTGGCACAGGCGAACACTGAAGCTTTCTTT. It is translated as CASSLAQANTEAFF.

The chain uses TRBV27 and TRBJ2-5; D may be TRBD1 (6 bases). The V and J ends lost 5 bases and 4 bases respectively, with 14 bases between them. This CDR3 is built from 14 residues. Germline CDR1 is MNHEY and CDR2 is SMNVEV (reference sequence). CDR3 amino acids: CASSLRGVLETQYF. CDR3 DNA sequence: TGTGCCAGCAGTCTCAGGGGAGTTTTAGAGACCCAGTACTTC.

The chain recombines TRBV3-1 (or the pseudogene TRBV3-2) with TRBJ1-2; no clear D gene. The CDR3 length is 13 residues. Trimming took off 1 base at V and 0 bases at J, with 3 bases between the two ends. CDR1 and CDR2 (germline): LGHDT, YNNKEL (reference sequence). In DNA, the CDR3 is TGTGCCAGCAGCCAAGTAACTAACTATGGCTACACCTTC. This gives the protein CASSQVTNYGYTF.

V usage is TRBV10-2 and J usage is TRBJ2-5; D is ambiguous. The germline V and J ends were trimmed by 5 bases and 4 bases, with 5 bases remaining between them. CDR3 length: 11 amino acids. Germline CDR1 and CDR2: WSHSY and SAAADI. CDR3 coding DNA: TGCGCCAGCAGTACAAGAGAGACCCAGTACTTC. Amino acid sequence: CASSTRETQYF.

This clone has just one count. The chain combines TRBV6-1 with TRBJ1-6, with a tentative D call TRBD1 (5 bases). CDR3 length: 15 residues. V lost 0 bases to trimming and J lost 5 bases, with 8 bases between them. Germline CDR1 reads MNHNS; CDR2 reads SASEGT. CDR3 sequence reads: CASSEAAGNNSPLHF. CDR3 nucleotides: TGTGCCAGCAGTGAAGCAGCAGGGAATAATTCACCCCTCCACTTT.

This chain connects TRBV28 to TRBJ1-2; possibly TRBD1 for D (6 bases). The V gene lost 3 bases and the J gene lost 2 bases, with 19 bases spanning the gap. Germline values: CDR1 MDHEN, CDR2 SYDVKM. The CDR3 runs 17 residues. The CDR3 DNA follows: TGTGCCAGCAGTTTGGGAGGGCAGGGGCAATTGAACTATGGCTACACCTTC. It yields the protein CASSLGGQGQLNYGYTF.

The CDR3 nucleotides read TGTGCCAGCAGCCCGGGACAGGGGGCATTCGGGGCTTTCTTT. This sequence encodes CASSPGQGAFGAFF. J is TRBJ1-1 and V is TRBV11-2; 12 bases are shared with TRBD1. The trim removed 5 bases at V and 11 bases at J, leaving 9 bases unmatched. The CDR3 loop spans 14 amino acids. The germline V gene has CDR1 SGHAT and CDR2 FQNNGV.

The V gene is TRBV5-8, the J gene TRBJ1-4; D call uncertain. This CDR3 contains 16 residues. In germline, CDR1 is SGHTS, CDR2 YDEGEE. V was pared by 1 base and J by 0 bases, with 10 bases between. For the CDR3, the DNA is TGTGCCAGCAGCTTGCCGGGGTCTGCAACTAATGAAAAACTGTTTTTT. It translates to CASSLPGSATNEKLFF.

This CDR3 is CASRAGTGDFIYGYTF. The CDR3, as DNA: TGCGCCAGCAGAGCCGGGACAGGGGATTTTATCTATGGCTACACCTTC. This sequence joins TRBV5-1 and TRBJ1-2; TRBD1 matches at 10 bases. The V gene's germline CDR1 is SGHRS and CDR2 YFSETQ. The CDR3 extends over 16 amino acids. J was trimmed by 4 bases and V by 5 bases; bases with no gene match: 11.

This chain uses TRBV7-2 with TRBJ2-1; 11 bases map to TRBD1. This CDR3 has 15 amino acids. The V and J ends lost 2 bases and 9 bases, in that order; junction bases with no gene match: 6. Looked up from germline, CDR1 is SGHTA and CDR2 is FQGNSA. The CDR3 spells CASSLIGQGAREQFF. The DNA for the CDR3 is TGTGCCAGCAGCTTAATAGGACAGGGGGCCCGTGAGCAGTTCTTC.